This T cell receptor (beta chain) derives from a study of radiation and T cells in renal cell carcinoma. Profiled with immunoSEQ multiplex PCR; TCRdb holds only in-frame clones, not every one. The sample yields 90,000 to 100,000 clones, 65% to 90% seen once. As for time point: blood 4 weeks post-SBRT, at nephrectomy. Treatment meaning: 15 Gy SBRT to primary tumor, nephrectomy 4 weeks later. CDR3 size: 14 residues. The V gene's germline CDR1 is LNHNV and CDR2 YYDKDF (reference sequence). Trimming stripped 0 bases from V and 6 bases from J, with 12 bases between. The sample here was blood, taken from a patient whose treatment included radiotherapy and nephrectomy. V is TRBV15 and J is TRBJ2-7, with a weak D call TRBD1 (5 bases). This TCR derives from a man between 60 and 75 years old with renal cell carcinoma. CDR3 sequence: CATSRDPRVGEQYF. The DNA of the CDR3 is TGTGCCACCAGCAGAGATCCCAGGGTTGGCGAGCAGTACTTC.